This TCR beta chain was sequenced in a study of blood T cell repertoires in COVID-19. Study in general: Acute and convalescent COVID-19 samples came from the United States, Italy and Spain. PBMCs, B-cell-depleted T cells, or T cells were the source of the cDNA or gDNA that made up the material.

Original data processing: Using reference gene primer amplification, nucleated cell counts were estimated. The method was immunoSEQ multiplex PCR; TCRdb's version includes in-frame clones alone and lacks a portion of them. That table supplies the V and J calls and clone size; D and trimming were determined from the DNA. The table has more than 250,000 clones, 89% seen once. The germline V gene has CDR1 DFQATT and CDR2 SNEGSKA (reference sequence). Unmatched junction bases numbered 8, after V lost 3 bases and J lost 8 bases. This CDR3 contains 13 residues. The sequenced sample consisted of peripheral blood. The TCR comes from a man between 18 and 29 years old who had recovered from COVID-19. This sequence joins TRBV20-1 and TRBJ1-2; 8 bases align to TRBD1. CDR3 nucleotides: TGCAGTGCTAGTAACCAGGGGGCGGACGGCTACACCTTC. Translated: CSASNQGADGYTF.